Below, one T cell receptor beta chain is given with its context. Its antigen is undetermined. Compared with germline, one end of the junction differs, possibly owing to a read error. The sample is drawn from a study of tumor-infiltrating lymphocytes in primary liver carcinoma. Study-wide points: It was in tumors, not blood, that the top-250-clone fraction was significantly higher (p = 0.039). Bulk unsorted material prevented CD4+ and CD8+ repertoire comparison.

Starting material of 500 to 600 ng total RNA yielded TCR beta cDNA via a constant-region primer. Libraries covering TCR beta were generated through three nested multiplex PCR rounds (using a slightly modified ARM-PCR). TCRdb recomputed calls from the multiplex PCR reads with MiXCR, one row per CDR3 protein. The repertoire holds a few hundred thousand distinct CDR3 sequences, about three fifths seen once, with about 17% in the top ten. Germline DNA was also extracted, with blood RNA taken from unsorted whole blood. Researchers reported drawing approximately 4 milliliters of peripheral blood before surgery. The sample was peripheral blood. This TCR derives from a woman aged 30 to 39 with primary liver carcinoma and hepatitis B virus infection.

CDR3 nucleotides: TGTGCCAACAGTGTCAGTGGGAACATGCAGTACTTC. Translated, it gives CANSVSGNMQYF. This chain uses TRBV6-2 or TRBV6-3 with TRBJ2-4; D unresolved. CDR1 is MNHEY and CDR2 is SVGEGT in the germline V gene. There are 12 residues in the CDR3.